The following is a T cell receptor (beta chain) sequence with its context. Antigen specificity is unknown. The data belong to a study of blood T cells in healthy people across ages. Findings of the study overall: A greater number of naive CD4+ cells and higher diversity distinguished long-lived donors from aged donors. The study regarded diversity estimates from one million T cells as underestimates.

For the second PCR, which ran for roughly 7 to 11 cycles, a sample-barcoded 5' primer and a J-beta primer mix were used. Each of the cDNA molecules was tagged by a template-switch adaptor with 12 random nucleotides. Using its own MiXCR run on the 5' RACE reads, TCRdb lists one record per CDR3 protein. The top ten hold under 5% of the sample, which has 1.5 million or so distinct CDR3 sequences, roughly 43% seen once. Germline loops: CDR1 MGHRA, CDR2 YSYEKL. V was clipped by 7 bases and J by 4 bases; unmatched bases: 8. CDR3 size: 16 residues. With each sample, at least 6 micrograms of total RNA were extracted.

The V gene is TRBV4-1, the J gene TRBJ2-2, with 11 positions matching TRBD2. The sequenced sample consisted of blood. This receptor was taken from a woman between 18 and 30 years old in good health. The CDR3 nucleotides read TGCGCCAGCACTCGGACTAGCGGGTTTAGCACCGGGGAGCTGTTTTTT. Protein: CASTRTSGFSTGELFF.